These T cell receptor beta chains were read from a single sample in a study of T cell responses to AZD1222 COVID-19 vaccine. The method was immunoSEQ multiplex PCR; TCRdb's version includes in-frame clones alone and lacks a portion of them. Of fewer than 200,000 clones detected, roughly 91% appear once; the ten largest clones hold 1.5% to 2%. The sequenced sample was peripheral blood, obtained on day 0 of AZD1222 vaccination. All receptors come from an adult in good health. CDR3s include the opening cysteine and the closing phenylalanine or tryptophan.

J gene	CDR3 length	V gene	CDR3 protein
TRBJ1-1	13	TRBV15	CATSGDMNTEAFF
TRBJ1-2	13	TRBV19	CASRLTGTYGYTF
TRBJ1-4	16	TRBV2	CASSEWVDGPLGKLFF
TRBJ1-2	14	TRBV2	CASSEALGVDGYTF
TRBJ2-5	15	TRBV30	CAWSNPGGGKETQYF
TRBJ1-6	16	TRBV5-5	CASSLVPGQPNSPLHF
TRBJ1-6	15	TRBV4-2	CASKRQSSYNSPLHF
TRBJ1-4	17	TRBV2	CASSERGLGTYNEKLFF
TRBJ1-2	16	TRBV28	CASSSPRGPGGYGYTF
TRBJ1-5	14	TRBV4-2	CASSQDRVNQPQHF
TRBJ1-2	13	TRBV18	CASSPGQGFGYTF
TRBJ2-5	16	TRBV5-1	CASSLGDRLTGETQYF
TRBJ2-7	16	TRBV13	CASSFGIASPSYEQYF
TRBJ2-1	15	TRBV28	CASSLRRGTYNEQFF
TRBJ2-6	17	TRBV7-2	CASSPRTSVLGANVLTF
TRBJ1-2	13	TRBV7-3	CASSFRGLNGYTF
TRBJ1-2	14	TRBV28	CASSLRGAPYGYTF
TRBJ2-5	15	TRBV5-1	CASSFPGLQGETQYF
TRBJ2-7	11	TRBV20-1	CSTTSGDEQYF
TRBJ1-1	15	TRBV4-3	CASSQDGTVNTEAFF
TRBJ1-2	15	TRBV5-1	CASSLLQGSAVGYTF
TRBJ2-3	16	TRBV6-6	CASSYGTSGMADTQYF
TRBJ1-1	13	TRBV5-1	CASSLAGASIAFF
TRBJ2-5	14	TRBV2	CASIRGQRGETQYF
TRBJ2-2	15	TRBV2	CASTERGRFTGELFF
TRBJ2-1	12	TRBV11-2	CASSLDRREQFF
TRBJ2-1	14	TRBV28	CASVISGSRDEQFF
TRBJ1-4	14	TRBV6-5	CASSPAGGDEKLFF